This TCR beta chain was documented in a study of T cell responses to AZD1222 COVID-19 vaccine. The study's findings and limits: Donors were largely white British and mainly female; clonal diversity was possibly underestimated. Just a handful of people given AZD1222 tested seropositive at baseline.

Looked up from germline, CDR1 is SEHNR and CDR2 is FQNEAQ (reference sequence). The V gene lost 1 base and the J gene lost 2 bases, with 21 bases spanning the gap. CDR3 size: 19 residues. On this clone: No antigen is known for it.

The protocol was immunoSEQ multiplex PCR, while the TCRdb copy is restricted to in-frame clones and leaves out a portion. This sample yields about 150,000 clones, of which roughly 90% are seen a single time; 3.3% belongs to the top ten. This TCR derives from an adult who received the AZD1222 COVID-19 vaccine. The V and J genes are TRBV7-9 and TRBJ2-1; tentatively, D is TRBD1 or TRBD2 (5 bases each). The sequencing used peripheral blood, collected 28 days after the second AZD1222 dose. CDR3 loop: CASSLGWGREKATYNEQFF. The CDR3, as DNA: TGTGCCAGCAGCTTAGGTTGGGGACGGGAAAAGGCGACCTACAATGAGCAGTTCTTC.